These T cell receptor beta chains were read from a single sample in a study of graft-versus-host responses after intestinal transplantation. The repertoire was sequenced with immunoSEQ multiplex PCR; TCRdb's copy has only in-frame clones and lacks some. Of roughly 8,600 clones in the sample, around 93% were seen once. The specimen comprised PBMCs, sampled approximately 32 days after intestinal transplant. The receptors were sampled from a human patient who received an intestinal transplant, so some T cells may come from the graft donor. The CDR3 runs from the conserved cysteine through the conserved F or W. Clone size appears in some rows only: once, few, many, or a class for an expanded clone.

V gene	clone size	J gene	CDR3 protein
TRBV6-6	.	TRBJ2-7	CASSSPEYQYF
TRBV5-1	.	TRBJ1-1	CASRIGEGDTEAFF
TRBV19	once	TRBJ2-5	CASSISISETQYF
TRBV12-5	few	TRBJ1-6	CASGFKGSNSPLHF
TRBV9	once	TRBJ2-5	CASSPGRATYQETQYF
TRBV6-5	.	TRBJ2-5	CASSYSGRAETQYF
TRBV10-3	.	TRBJ2-5	CAILQEGAETQYF
TRBV10-3	.	TRBJ2-7	CAISDRSVIPYEQYF
TRBV19	.	TRBJ1-1	CASGDLDGEAFF
TRBV6-4	.	TRBJ2-7	CASSLDRSSYEQYF
TRBV5-4	.	TRBJ2-7	CASSSGLYPEQYF
TRBV5-6	.	TRBJ1-5	CASSLGGYQPQHF
TRBV10-3	.	TRBJ1-2	CAIWYGVNYGYTF
TRBV13	.	TRBJ2-1	CASSFGGSTDEQFF
TRBV7-9	.	TRBJ2-1	CASSLLAGVIDNEQFF
TRBV5-5	.	TRBJ2-7	CASSGDEQYF
TRBV4-1	.	TRBJ2-7	CASSQDWWRYEQYF
TRBV5-1	.	TRBJ2-1	CASSFGGGNEQFF
TRBV7-9	once	TRBJ2-3	CATVSRGSDTQYF
TRBV7-9	once	TRBJ1-3	CASSLGTGVDTIYF
TRBV6-6	once	TRBJ1-2	CASRPRGGSSGYGYTF
TRBV10-3	.	TRBJ1-2	CAISEGRGLLFGYTF
TRBV7-9	.	TRBJ1-1	CASSPGVGLNTEAFF
TRBV4-1	.	TRBJ2-1	CASSPPGTVDEQFF
TRBV19	once	TRBJ2-3	CASSSSGGSDTQYF
TRBV7-3	.	TRBJ1-1	CASSSTMNTEAFF
TRBV6-1	.	TRBJ2-6	CASSEQNSGANVLTF
TRBV19	.	TRBJ2-2	CASSPQGWTGELFF
TRBV5-5	.	TRBJ2-7	CASSPGLAGAYPSYEQYF
TRBV6-1	.	TRBJ1-1	CASSERDRGTEAFF
TRBV7-7	.	TRBJ2-5	CASKEGETQYF
TRBV27	.	TRBJ1-1	CASSLHGEAFF
TRBV19	.	TRBJ2-3	CASSPGPYTQYF
TRBV11-2	.	TRBJ2-5	CASNSGPKTQYF
TRBV10-2	.	TRBJ2-7	CASSESGYEQYF
TRBV7-8	.	TRBJ1-3	CASSTSRSPLGNTIYF
TRBV10-3	.	TRBJ1-3	CAISQGQGGNTIYF
TRBV2	.	TRBJ2-7	CASGGLAGSLSYEQYF
TRBV5-6	.	TRBJ1-5	CASSLDRGNQPQHF
TRBV6-5	.	TRBJ1-3	CASSSDNLSGNTIYF
TRBV19	.	TRBJ2-7	CASSPSVYEQYF
TRBV19	.	TRBJ1-3	CASRRDRSSGNTTYF
TRBV6-5	.	TRBJ2-1	CATRRGSYNEQFF
TRBV12-5	.	TRBJ1-2	CASVKTGSNYGYTF
TRBV7-9	.	TRBJ1-2	CASSLGINYGYTF
TRBV14	.	TRBJ2-2	CASSRFSGTVFNLDELFF
TRBV15	.	TRBJ2-1	CATSRAKGVYNEQFF
TRBV15	.	TRBJ1-5	CATSSEDQPQHF
TRBV4-1	.	TRBJ2-7	CASSYLGQENYEQYF
TRBV5-4	.	TRBJ2-5	CASSRGQGETQYF
TRBV6-1	.	TRBJ2-3	CASTIIAGNTDTQYF
TRBV4-1	.	TRBJ2-1	CASSQVFAGTSNEQFF
TRBV5-6	.	TRBJ1-2	CASSLGAANYGYTF